The rows below give T cell receptor beta chains drawn from one sample of a study of blood T cell repertoires in COVID-19. Libraries were prepared by immunoSEQ multiplex PCR; TCRdb keeps only in-frame clonotypes and omits some of them. In the table there are fewer than 250,000 clones, around four fifths of which are singletons. The sequencing input was peripheral blood. The source of these receptors is a woman aged 40 to 50 with active or convalescent COVID-19. Each CDR3 is given with its conserved first and last residue.

TRBV10-3 | CAISGPDRGGYTF
TRBV19 | CASTRGGNTIYF
TRBV6-5 | CASRGTGQGNTIYF
TRBV6-5 | CASSLLTGVEEKLFF
TRBV19 | CASSIPGQGAGGELFF
TRBV28 | CASSPPGQGNYGYTF
TRBV7-3 | CASSFTGTGTHNEQFF
TRBV27 | CASLPGRERTDTQYF
TRBV4-2 | CASSKSPQGGAFF
TRBV4-3 | CASSQVFSGANVLTF
TRBV6-5 | CASSRGGSGYTF
TRBV11-3 | CASSFHRGPRYGYTF
TRBV19 | CASSRTGGGNEKLFF
TRBV9 | CASSTQGINNSPLHF
TRBV12-3/TRBV12-4 | CASSFVRNTEAFF
TRBV7-8 | CASSPLGTSGGVAKNIQYF
TRBV7-9 | CASSGGTGANSPLHF
TRBV24-1 | CATSDARLAAGITDTQYF
TRBV4-1 | CASSRQGTGANVLTF
TRBV6-5 | CASRAKEDTEAFF
TRBV29-1 | CSASTVGLASYEQYF
TRBV24-1 | CATSDFNPLSGFYNEQFF
TRBV12-3/TRBV12-4 | CASRPRAHGYTF
TRBV7-9 | CASSPQVGEGYTF
TRBV29-1 | CSVEGIPGQVNEQFF
TRBV5-1 | CASSLQGGQGNTEAFF
TRBV5-1 | CASSLARSIFTDTQYF
TRBV3-1/TRBV3-2 | CASSQDQDTQYF
TRBV4-1 | CASSQPSGNPFHTQYF
TRBV5-6 | CASSPWGQVYEQYF
TRBV7-9 | CASSLSRELGQPQHF
TRBV21-1 | CASSKLRGNNNEQFF
TRBV24-1 | CATSQGQHNYGYTF
TRBV28 | CASNSLGTGYRQRGYTF
TRBV5-1 | CASSLAGSSGNTIYF
TRBV28 | CASRTGVSQPQHF
TRBV6-5 | CASRAATNEKLFF
TRBV7-9 | CASSLAGAMETQYF
TRBV9 | CASSSGLAMETQYF
TRBV3-1/TRBV3-2 | CASSQDLTGAEAFF
TRBV6-5 | CASSTRQGKILAYTF
TRBV6-1 | CASSGWTAGTYNEQFF
TRBV7-2 | CASSLQWGLAAYEQYF
TRBV18 | CASSPGQGAYEQYF
TRBV11-2 | CASSLPPWRTGWGNTIYF